This TCR beta chain was observed in a study of T-cell memory formation after mild COVID-19. Study information: The TCR clusters were mostly specific to one donor. The study, taken as a whole, reports: The study detected some responding clones in pre-infection memory, suggesting cross-reactive memory joined. Later expanders leaned CD4+, whereas day 15 to 85 contracting clones were balanced CD4/CD8.

As to this clonotype: The antigen remains undetermined.

Sample barcodes and UMIs were carried by the TCR alpha and TCR beta cDNA libraries that 5'RACE generated with constant-segment primers. TCRdb called the 5' RACE reads again in MiXCR, with one record for every CDR3 protein. Of 250,000 or so distinct CDR3 sequences listed, over 9% are singletons. Per germline, CDR1 SGHTA and CDR2 FQGNSA. Trimming cost V 4 bases and J 1 base, with 14 bases left between them. The CDR3 is made up of 16 amino acids. The sequence derives from a man between 18 and 29 years old who had mild COVID-19 (a few samples of this study predate the infection). Cell type and time point are not known. Sequencing input: PBMCs or a T cell subset sorted from them (not recorded which). The chain couples TRBV7-2 to TRBJ1-3; D gene ambiguous. The CDR3, as DNA: TGTGCCAGCAGCTCCGAGGACCGGATTTCTGGAAACACCATATATTTT. Translated: CASSSEDRISGNTIYF.